The TCR beta chain described here comes from a study of blood T cell repertoires in COVID-19. Only in-frame clones appear in the TCRdb table, and some are missing; sequencing was by immunoSEQ multiplex PCR. Among 200,000 or so clones listed, roughly four fifths were seen once. The study assigned cohorts using participant-reported clinical history. It was within 2 weeks before study entry that exposed participants met a COVID-19 case. CDR1 is KGHSH and CDR2 is LQKENI in the germline V gene. The CDR3 is made up of 19 amino acids. Trimming removed 8 bases from V and 5 bases from J; junction bases left unmatched: 21. The count of this clone is one.

This rearrangement joins TRBV18 to TRBJ2-5, with 12 positions matching TRBD2. The material sequenced was PBMCs or T cells enriched from blood (not recorded which). The TCR originated in a woman between 50 and 59 years old who had been exposed to COVID-19. The CDR3 DNA follows: TGTGCCAGCCCCCACCGGAGCACTAGCGGGGGGCCCTCAGGGGAGACCCAGTACTTC. It yields the protein CASPHRSTSGGPSGETQYF.